This TCR beta chain was obtained from a study of T-cell memory formation after mild COVID-19. Study-wide results and caveats: Day 37-peaking second-wave clones had unconfirmed SARS-CoV-2 specificity. Whereas later expanders leaned CD4+, clones contracting day 15 to 85 showed a balanced CD4/CD8 makeup.

This clonotype was picked up a small number of times. Antigen specificity is unknown. V was shortened by 3 bases and J by 2 bases, with 6 bases between the two germline ends. Germline V gene lookup returns CDR1 KGHSH and CDR2 LQKENI. The CDR3 is 13 amino acids. Each CDR3 protein gets one entry after TCRdb re-called the 5' RACE reads with MiXCR. The sample includes about 190,000 distinct CDR3 sequences, about 18% seen only once; the top ten take 2.4%. The sample was PBMCs or a T cell subset sorted from them (not recorded which). The sequence was collected from an adult woman who had mild COVID-19 (a few samples of this study predate the infection). Cell type and time point are not known. The J gene is TRBJ2-3, the V gene TRBV18, with no clear D. In DNA form, the CDR3 reads TGTGCCAGCTCACCGGGCCCCACAGATACGCAGTATTTT. It translates to CASSPGPTDTQYF.